This TCR beta chain is drawn from a study of blood T cell repertoires in COVID-19 (dated by TCRdb to about 2020). For the study in its entirety: Samples from collaborators originated in the United States, Italy and Spain and spanned both the acute and convalescent phases of COVID-19. The material from the prospective study consisted of cDNA or gDNA derived from T cells, B-cell-depleted T cells, or PBMCs. Deeply sampled blood TCRbeta repertoires from subjects exposed to, actively infected with, or recovered from COVID-19 were included in the dataset. The repertoires were released in a freely available public database intended as a resource for research on the immune response to SARS-CoV-2. Samples were obtained from the ongoing ImmuneRACE study (first 160 participants) and from approximately 1,200 subjects provided by 6 global collaborators. Sample metadata almost always included a de-identified subject ID, COVID-19 status, age in years and sex. Where available, HLA class I and class II types were obtained from metadata supplied by the sample provider rather than from assay-based typing. Overall study outcomes, separate from this receptor: The amount of clinical and demographic metadata varied by source and participant and was provided uncurated.

TCRbeta CDR3 regions were amplified from genomic DNA using the immunoSEQ Assay, a bias-controlled multiplex PCR. As for how the authors treated the data: Within the assay, amplification of reference gene primers was used to estimate how many nucleated cells each sample contained. To quantify the absolute abundance of each unique TCRbeta CDR3 rearrangement, sequence reads were collapsed and filtered. Productive Simpson clonality was computed per sample as the square root of Simpson's diversity index over productive rearrangements. TCRdb provides this immuneACCESS table in a form limited to in-frame rearrangements. Some clones are lacking; in checked studies, under half of them reflect an unresolved V gene, and why the rest are absent is not known. V and J calls and clone size follow that table, whereas D and trimming were derived from the DNA. The sample has under 200,000 clones on record, roughly 83% of them singletons. In total, the top ten clones hold 10% to 15% of the sample.

A note on this clone: Its antigen is unknown. No much larger clone is present one base from it, and per-base qualities are unavailable.

According to the germline V gene, CDR1 reads MDHEN and CDR2 reads SYDVKM. From its cysteine to its phenylalanine, the CDR3 spans 13 amino acids. Only the CDR3 DNA is retained, 39 bases long and in frame from the first base. Relative to germline, V is 2 bases shorter and J is 4 bases shorter, with 8 bases between their ends. In the prospective study, participants were roughly 18 to 95 years old, resided in 25 or so geographic areas of the United States, and were enrolled through a virtual design. Cohort assignment in the prospective study relied on participant-reported clinical history from a screening survey and a study questionnaire. For ImmuneRACE Cohort 3, a participant was defined as recovered based on two consecutive negative NP/OP PCR tests, clearance by a healthcare professional, or resolution of symptoms. In the prospective study, whole blood, serum and a nasopharyngeal or oropharyngeal swab were collected from each participant by mobile phlebotomists. Over a roughly 2-month period, participants in the prospective study had the option of providing additional blood draws and questionnaires. Before DNA extraction, prospective study blood samples were shipped either frozen or at room temperature.

This TCR derives from a woman aged 55-75 years who had recovered from COVID-19. This receptor chain uses TRBV28 and TRBJ1-2, with the D gene not clear enough to name. The sequenced material came from PBMCs or T cells enriched from blood (not recorded which). The encoded CDR3 is CASSLAVTYGYTF. The base sequence is TGTGCCAGCAGTTTAGCAGTTACCTATGGCTACACCTTC.